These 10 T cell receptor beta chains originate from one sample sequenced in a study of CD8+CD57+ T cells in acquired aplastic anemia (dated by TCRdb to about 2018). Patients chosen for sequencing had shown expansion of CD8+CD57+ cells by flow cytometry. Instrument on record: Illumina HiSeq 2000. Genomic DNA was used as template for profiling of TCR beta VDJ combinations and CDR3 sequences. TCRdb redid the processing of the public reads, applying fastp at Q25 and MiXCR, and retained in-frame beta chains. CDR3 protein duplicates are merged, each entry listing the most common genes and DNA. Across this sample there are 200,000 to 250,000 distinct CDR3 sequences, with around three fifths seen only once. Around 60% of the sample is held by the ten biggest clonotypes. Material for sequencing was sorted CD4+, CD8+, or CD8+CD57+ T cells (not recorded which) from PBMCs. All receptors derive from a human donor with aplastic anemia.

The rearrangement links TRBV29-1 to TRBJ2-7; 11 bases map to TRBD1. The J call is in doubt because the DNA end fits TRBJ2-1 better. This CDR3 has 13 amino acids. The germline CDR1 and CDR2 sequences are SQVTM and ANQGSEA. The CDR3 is CSVTGTGGNEQFF. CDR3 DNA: TGCAGCGTCACCGGGACAGGGGGCAATGAGCAGTTCTTC.

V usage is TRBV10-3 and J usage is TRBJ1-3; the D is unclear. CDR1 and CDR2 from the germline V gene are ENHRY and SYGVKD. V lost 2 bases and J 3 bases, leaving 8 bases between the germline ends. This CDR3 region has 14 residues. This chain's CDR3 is CAISEGPNGNTIYF. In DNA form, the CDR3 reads TGTGCCATCAGTGAGGGGCCAAATGGAAACACCATATATTTT.

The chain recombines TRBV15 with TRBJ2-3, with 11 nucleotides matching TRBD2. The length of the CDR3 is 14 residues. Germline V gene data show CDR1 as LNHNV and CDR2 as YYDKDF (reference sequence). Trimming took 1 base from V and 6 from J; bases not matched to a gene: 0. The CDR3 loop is CATSRGTSGDTQYF. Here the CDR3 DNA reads TGTGCCACCAGCAGAGGGACTAGCGGGGATACGCAGTATTTT.

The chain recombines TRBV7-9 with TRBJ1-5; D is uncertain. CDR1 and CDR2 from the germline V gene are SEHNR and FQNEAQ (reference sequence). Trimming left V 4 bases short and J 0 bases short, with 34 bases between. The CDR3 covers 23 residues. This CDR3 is CASSSSGVCHTHDALCSNQPQHF. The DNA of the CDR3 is TGTGCCAGCAGCTCCTCTGGGGTTTGCCACACTCATGATGCACTGTGTAGCAATCAGCCCCAGCATTTT.

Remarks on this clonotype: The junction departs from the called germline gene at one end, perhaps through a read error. CDR3 in amino acids: CASRAGTSGYNEQSF. The CDR3 DNA reads TGTGCCAGCAGGGCCGGGACTAGCGGATACAATGAGCAGTCCTTC. The chain employs TRBV12-3 or TRBV12-4 and TRBJ2-1; 11 nucleotides align to TRBD2. The CDR3 length is 15 residues.

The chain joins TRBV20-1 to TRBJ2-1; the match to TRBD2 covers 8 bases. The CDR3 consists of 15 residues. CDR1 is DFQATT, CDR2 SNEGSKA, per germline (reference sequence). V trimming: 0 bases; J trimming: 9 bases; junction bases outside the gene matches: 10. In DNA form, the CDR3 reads TGCAGTGCTAGAGATCTCGAAGCGGGAGATACTGAGCAGTTCTTC. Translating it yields CSARDLEAGDTEQFF.

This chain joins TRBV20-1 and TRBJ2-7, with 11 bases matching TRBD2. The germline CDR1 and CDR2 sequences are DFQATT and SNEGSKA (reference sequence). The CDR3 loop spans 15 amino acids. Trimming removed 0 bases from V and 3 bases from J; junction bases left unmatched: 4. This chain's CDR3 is CSARDEGLAVYEQYF. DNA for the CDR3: TGCAGTGCTAGAGATGAGGGACTAGCGGTCTACGAGCAGTACTTC.

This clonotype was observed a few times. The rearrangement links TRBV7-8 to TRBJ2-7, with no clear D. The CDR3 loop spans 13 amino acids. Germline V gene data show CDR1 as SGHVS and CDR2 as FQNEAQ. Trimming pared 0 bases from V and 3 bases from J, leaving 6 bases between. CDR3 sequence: CASSLAAFYEQYF. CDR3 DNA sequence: TGTGCCAGCAGCTTAGCGGCGTTCTACGAGCAGTACTTC.

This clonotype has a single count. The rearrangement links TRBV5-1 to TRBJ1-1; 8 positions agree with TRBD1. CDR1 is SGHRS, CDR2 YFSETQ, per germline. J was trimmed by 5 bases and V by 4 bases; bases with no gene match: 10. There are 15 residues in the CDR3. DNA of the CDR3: TGCGCCAGCAGCCAACAGGGGGGCGTAGGGACTGAAGCTTTCTTT. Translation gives CASSQQGGVGTEAFF.

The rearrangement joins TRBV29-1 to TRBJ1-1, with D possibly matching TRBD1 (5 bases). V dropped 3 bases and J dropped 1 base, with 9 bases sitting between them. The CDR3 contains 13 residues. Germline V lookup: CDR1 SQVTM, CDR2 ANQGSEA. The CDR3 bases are TGCAGCGTTGACCACGGGACGAACACTGAAGCTTTCTTT. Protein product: CSVDHGTNTEAFF.